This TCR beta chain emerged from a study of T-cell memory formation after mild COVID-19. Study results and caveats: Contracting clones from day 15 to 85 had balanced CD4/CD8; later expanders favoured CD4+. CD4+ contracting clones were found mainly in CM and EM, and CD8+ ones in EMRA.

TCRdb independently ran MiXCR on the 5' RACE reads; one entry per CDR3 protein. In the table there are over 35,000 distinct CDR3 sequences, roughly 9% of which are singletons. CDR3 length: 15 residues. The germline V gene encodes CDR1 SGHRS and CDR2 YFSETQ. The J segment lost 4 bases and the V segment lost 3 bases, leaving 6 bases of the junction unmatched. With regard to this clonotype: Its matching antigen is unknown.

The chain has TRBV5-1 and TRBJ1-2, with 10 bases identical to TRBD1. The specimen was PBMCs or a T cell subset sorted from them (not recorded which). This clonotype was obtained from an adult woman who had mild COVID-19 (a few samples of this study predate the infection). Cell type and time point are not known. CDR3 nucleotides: TGCGCCAGCAGCTCGCCGGGACAGGGGAGCTATGGCTACACCTTC. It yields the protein CASSSPGQGSYGYTF. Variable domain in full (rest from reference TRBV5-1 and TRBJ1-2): KAGVTQTPRYLIKTRGQQVTLSCSPISGHRSVSWYQQTPGQGLQFLFEYFSETQRNKGNFPGRFSGRQFSNSRSEMNVSTLELGDSALYLCASSSPGQGSYGYTFGSGTRLTVV.